This TCR beta chain was identified in a study of early T cells in non-severe SARS-CoV-2 infection. TCRdb reprocessed the 5' RACE reads via MiXCR and lists one record per CDR3 protein. Of tens of thousands of distinct CDR3 sequences detected, 11% to 15% appear once; the ten largest clones hold 11%. The V end lost 3 bases, the J end lost 1 base, and 16 bases lay between the germline ends. This CDR3 has 18 residues. This receptor was obtained from an adult who was a healthcare worker with PCR-confirmed SARS-CoV-2 infection or an uninfected control (not recorded which). Sequencing was performed on whole blood. V gene TRBV12-3 or TRBV12-4 combines with J gene TRBJ2-6; D is unresolved. CDR3: CASSLSGYGFSGANVLTF. The CDR3 DNA follows: TGTGCCAGCAGTTTGTCCGGGTATGGCTTTTCTGGGGCCAACGTCCTGACTTTC.